Listed here is a single T cell receptor (beta chain). This entry is derived from a study of shared clonotypes between healthy human individuals. Across the study: Used for every donor were three CD4 naive, three CD4 memory, two CD8 naive and one CD8 memory plate.

Assay runs were performed at deep level. In the original processing: Quality scores were absent from the junction-only immunoSEQ sequences, so filtering differed. Method: immunoSEQ multiplex PCR; TCRdb's copy keeps in-frame clones and lacks some. The V and J calls and clone size come from that table; D and trimming were worked out from the DNA. The table lists more than 400,000 clones, 90% to 96% of them singletons, with 0.05% to 0.07% in the top ten. The CDR3 is 15 amino acids. Germline V lookup: CDR1 KGHSH, CDR2 LQKENI. The V and J ends lost 6 bases and 0 bases, in that order; junction bases with no gene match: 4.

This clonotype was sampled from a woman younger than 45 in good health. The specimen sequenced was naive CD4+ T cells sorted from blood. Described subset: CD45RA+ positively selected. The J gene is TRBJ1-3, the V gene TRBV18; 8 nucleotides align to TRBD1. CDR3 nucleotide sequence: TGTGCCAGCTCTCGAACAGGGGGCTCTGGAAACACCATATATTTT. Protein product: CASSRTGGSGNTIYF. Combining the CDR3 with reference TRBV18 and TRBJ1-3 gives the whole variable domain NAGVMQNPRHLVRRRGQEARLRCSPMKGHSHVYWYRQLPEEGLKFMVYLQKENIIDESGMPKERFSAEFPKEGPSILRIQQVVRGDSAAYFCASSRTGGSGNTIYFGEGSWLTVV.